Below, 28 T cell receptor beta chains from the same sample are listed, as sequenced in a study of blood T cell repertoires in COVID-19. Clones were sequenced by immunoSEQ multiplex PCR, and TCRdb holds only the in-frame ones, with some missing. The table has a few hundred thousand clones, 88% seen once. Sequenced sample: peripheral blood. These receptor sequences come from a human donor in a cohort sampled during active COVID-19.

V gene TRBV7-3 combines with J gene TRBJ2-7; tentative D call: TRBD2 (6 bases). The length of the CDR3 is 15 residues. Between the trimmed V and J ends, which lost 6 bases and 5 bases, there was a span of 20 bases. CDR1 is SGHTA and CDR2 is FQGTGA in the germline V gene. Here the CDR3 reads CASSPRAGTSHEQYF. The CDR3 DNA is TGTGCCAGCAGTCCCAGGGCGGGGACCTCTCACGAGCAGTACTTC.

The rearrangement links TRBV28 to TRBJ2-4, with a weak D call TRBD2 (6 bases). The germline V gene has CDR1 MDHEN and CDR2 SYDVKM. The CDR3 is 15 amino acids. V gave up 2 bases and J gave up 2 bases, with 10 bases separating them. The CDR3 DNA reads as TGTGCCAGCAGTTTAGCGGGAACTTCCAAAAACATTCAGTACTTC. Residues: CASSLAGTSKNIQYF.

The chain has TRBV5-1 and TRBJ2-1; weak D call: TRBD1 (6 bases). The CDR3 consists of 15 residues. Trimming took off 4 bases at V and 8 bases at J, with 19 bases between the two ends. Per germline, CDR1 SGHRS and CDR2 YFSETQ. CDR3 nucleotides: TGCGCCAGCAGCCGAACCGGGACACCCGGTGATGAGCAGTTCTTC. It yields the protein CASSRTGTPGDEQFF.

The rearrangement links TRBV11-2 to TRBJ1-1; D is perhaps TRBD1 (5 bases). CDR3 size: 14 residues. The germline V gene has CDR1 SGHAT and CDR2 FQNNGV. Trimming shortened V by 6 bases and J by 4 bases, and 15 bases separated the two germline ends. This CDR3 reads CASSVSAGGTEAFF. The CDR3 DNA sequence: TGTGCCAGCAGTGTTTCCGCGGGGGGCACTGAAGCTTTCTTT.

V is TRBV19 and J is TRBJ2-2, with TRBD1 matching over 9 bases. The CDR3 spans 15 residues. V dropped 4 bases and J dropped 3; count of bases not matched to a gene: 3. Germline CDR1 LNHDA, CDR2 SQIVND (reference sequence). The CDR3 DNA reads TGTGCCAGTAGTAGGACAGGGGTGGACACCGGGGAGCTGTTTTTT. This translates into CASSRTGVDTGELFF.

The chain couples TRBV7-2 to TRBJ1-1; tentatively, D is TRBD1 (6 bases). Trimming cost V 2 bases and J 2 bases, with 12 bases left between them. Germline V gives CDR1 SGHTA, CDR2 FQGNSA. This CDR3 has 15 residues. Here the CDR3 DNA reads TGTGCCAGCAGCTTATTGGACAGCAGTAACACTGAAGCTTTCTTT. Protein sequence: CASSLLDSSNTEAFF.

V is TRBV3-1 (or the pseudogene TRBV3-2) and J is TRBJ1-3; D is possibly TRBD1 (6 bases). Looked up from germline, CDR1 is LGHDT and CDR2 is YNNKEL (reference sequence). There are 13 residues in the CDR3. The ends were cut back, 5 bases at V and 8 bases at J, with 13 bases in the middle. CDR3 sequence reads: CASSGGHEDTIYF. As DNA, the CDR3 is TGTGCCAGCAGCGGGGGACACGAAGACACCATATATTTT.

V gene TRBV29-1 combines with J gene TRBJ2-7; maybe TRBD1 (5 bases). The CDR3 sequence is 14 residues long. Looked up from germline, CDR1 is SQVTM and CDR2 is ANQGSEA. Trimming took 7 bases from V and 3 from J, leaving 19 bases between them. CDR3 coding DNA: TGCAGCGCCATGGACACCCCTTTTCACTACGAGCAGTACTTC. This translates into CSAMDTPFHYEQYF.

V gene TRBV28 combines with J gene TRBJ2-2; TRBD1 matches 8 bases. The CDR3 length is 16 residues. CDR1 and CDR2 from the germline V gene are MDHEN and SYDVKM. V dropped 4 bases and J dropped 0; count of bases not matched to a gene: 4. The CDR3: CASSSDRGANTGELFF. In DNA, the CDR3 is TGTGCCAGCAGTTCCGACAGGGGCGCGAACACCGGGGAGCTGTTTTTT.

In its sample, this clone was seen once. The chain has TRBV30 and TRBJ1-3; 7 nucleotides line up with TRBD1. This CDR3 is 14 amino acids long. V shed 2 bases and J 4 bases; nucleotides not matched to a gene: 5. In germline, CDR1 is GTSNPN, CDR2 SVGIG (reference sequence). The CDR3 here is CAWSRRGSGNTIYF. The CDR3 DNA sequence: TGTGCCTGGAGTCGCAGGGGGTCAGGAAACACCATATATTTT.

The V and J genes are TRBV6-5 and TRBJ1-1; the match to TRBD1 covers 9 bases. The CDR3 is made up of 14 amino acids. The junction had 6 bases not matched to a gene; V was cut back by 6 bases and J by 4 bases. The V gene's germline CDR1 is MNHEY and CDR2 SVGAGI. The CDR3 loop reads CASRGQGRATEAFF. The CDR3 bases are TGTGCCAGCAGGGGACAGGGTCGGGCCACTGAAGCTTTCTTT.

The chain combines TRBV4-2 with TRBJ2-1, with D possibly matching TRBD2 (5 bases). CDR3 length: 18 amino acids. Trimming shortened V by 4 bases and J by 5 bases, and 24 bases separated the two germline ends. Germline V gene data show CDR1 as LGHNA and CDR2 as YNFKEQ. The CDR3 here is CASSPGGRGVGLNNEQFF. CDR3 in DNA: TGTGCCAGCAGCCCGGGTGGACGGGGTGTAGGACTTAACAATGAGCAGTTCTTC.

The count of this clone is one. The rearrangement joins TRBV5-1 to TRBJ2-7; 9 bases line up with TRBD2. V gave up 0 bases and J gave up 0 bases; unmatched junction bases: 4. Germline lookup yields CDR1 SGHRS and CDR2 YFSETQ. CDR3 length: 16 amino acids. The CDR3: CASSLDASGASYEQYF. As DNA, the CDR3 is TGCGCCAGCAGCTTGGATGCTAGCGGGGCCTCCTACGAGCAGTACTTC. Full variable domain (rest looked up from reference TRBV5-1 and TRBJ2-7): KAGVTQTPRYLIKTRGQQVTLSCSPISGHRSVSWYQQTPGQGLQFLFEYFSETQRNKGNFPGRFSGRQFSNSRSEMNVSTLELGDSALYLCASSLDASGASYEQYFGPGTRLTVT.

The genes are TRBV28 and TRBJ1-3; the match to TRBD1 covers 8 bases. The CDR3 runs 13 residues. V gave up 8 bases and J gave up 4 bases; unmatched junction bases: 4. The germline CDR1 and CDR2 sequences are MDHEN and SYDVKM. The CDR3 sequence: CASETGGGNTIYF. DNA for the CDR3: TGTGCCAGCGAAACAGGGGGAGGAAACACCATATATTTT.

The CDR3 DNA reads TGTGCCAGTAGTATACCGTACCAGACAGGTGGGAATGAAGCTTTCTTT. It encodes CASSIPYQTGGNEAFF. The V gene is TRBV19, the J gene TRBJ1-1; D is perhaps TRBD1 (6 bases). The CDR3 has 16 residues. Germline V lookup: CDR1 LNHDA, CDR2 SQIVND (reference sequence). Deletions cut 2 bases from V and 7 bases from J, with 20 bases between.

The chain uses TRBV6-5 and TRBJ2-7; possibly TRBD1 for D (5 bases). The CDR3 has 15 amino acids. Trimming left V 0 bases short and J 2 bases short, with 11 bases between. Germline V gene lookup returns CDR1 MNHEY and CDR2 SVGAGI. The CDR3 DNA reads TGTGCCAGCAGTTACTCGACAGACCCTACCTACGAGCAGTACTTC. It yields the protein CASSYSTDPTYEQYF.

V usage is TRBV30 and J usage is TRBJ1-1, with D maybe TRBD1 (5 bases). Per germline, CDR1 GTSNPN and CDR2 SVGIG (reference sequence). V was clipped by 1 base and J by 7 bases, with 7 bases between them. There are 11 residues in the CDR3. CDR3 in DNA: TGTGCCTGGAGTGGAACAGGTGAAGCTTTCTTT. It is translated as CAWSGTGEAFF.

The V call is TRBV30, the J call TRBJ2-7, with TRBD2 identical over 9 bases. CDR3 size: 13 residues. Germline CDR1 reads GTSNPN; CDR2 reads SVGIG (reference sequence). With 2 bases clipped from V and 6 bases from J, the junction kept 5 bases outside the gene matches. The CDR3 spells CAWSIAGEGEQYF. The CDR3 DNA follows: TGTGCCTGGAGTATAGCGGGGGAAGGCGAGCAGTACTTC.

The CDR3 bases are TGTGCCAGCAGGAAAGGGCTAGCGGGTAACACAGATACGCAGTATTTT. The encoded protein is CASRKGLAGNTDTQYF. The genes are TRBV27 and TRBJ2-3; 8 nucleotides align to TRBD2. The CDR3 loop spans 16 amino acids. The V gene end was trimmed by 6 bases and the J gene end by 2 bases; junction bases not matched to a gene: 10. Per the germline V gene, CDR1 is MNHEY and CDR2 is SMNVEV (reference sequence).

The rearrangement links TRBV29-1 to TRBJ1-2, with 7 bases that match TRBD1. CDR1 and CDR2 (germline): SQVTM, ANQGSEA. CDR3 length equals 13 residues. The ends lost 5 bases at V and 6 bases at J; junction bases unmatched: 9. CDR3 DNA: TGCAGCGTTCTATTCGGACAGGCTCATGGCTACACCTTC. Protein sequence: CSVLFGQAHGYTF.

Comments on this clone: An end of the junction differs from the germline gene, which may be a read error. The genes are TRBV7-3 and TRBJ2-2, with D unclear. CDR1 and CDR2 from the germline V gene are SGHTA and FQGTGA. This CDR3 comprises 14 residues. As DNA, the CDR3 is TGTGCCAGCACCCCCGATGGAAACAGCGGGGAGCTGTTTTTT. It yields the protein CASTPDGNSGELFF.

CDR3 DNA: TGTGCCAGCAGCTGGATGACAACCCTGAAGGAGACCCAGTACTTC. Amino acids: CASSWMTTLKETQYF. The chain joins TRBV7-2 to TRBJ2-5; no reliable D call. The CDR3 spans 15 residues. V shed 4 bases and J shed 5 bases, with 17 bases lying between them. Germline CDR1 SGHTA, CDR2 FQGNSA.

The chain employs TRBV19 and TRBJ1-2, with a tentative D call TRBD1 (6 bases). Trimming removed 7 bases at V and 5 bases at J, with 17 bases between. This CDR3 comprises 14 residues. CDR1 and CDR2 (germline): LNHDA, SQIVND (reference sequence). The CDR3 sequence is CASIQRGTRYGYTF. In DNA form, the CDR3 reads TGTGCCAGTATCCAAAGGGGGACACGGTATGGCTACACCTTC.

This clone was seen a single time. CDR3 DNA: TGCGCCAGCAGCCAAGCGGCGGACAGGGAGAACACTGAAGCTTTCTTT. This translates into CASSQAADRENTEAFF. The chain combines TRBV4-3 with TRBJ1-1; 8 positions match TRBD1. This CDR3 is built from 16 residues. Looked up from germline, CDR1 is LGHNA and CDR2 is YSLEER. J lost 1 base, V lost 1 base, and 5 bases had no gene match.

The chain is built from TRBV5-4 and TRBJ1-1, with D possibly TRBD1 on 6 matching bases. Trimming pared 0 bases from V and 7 bases from J, leaving 10 bases between. The CDR3 runs 13 residues. Germline V gene lookup returns CDR1 SGHNT and CDR2 YYREEE (reference sequence). In DNA, the CDR3 is TGTGCCAGCAGCTTGGACAGGGTGGGTGAAGCTTTCTTT. Translated: CASSLDRVGEAFF.

The rearrangement links TRBV28 to TRBJ1-2; 10 bases are a match to TRBD1. The trim removed 6 bases at V and 7 bases at J, leaving 17 bases unmatched. The CDR3 covers 17 residues. The V gene's germline CDR1 is MDHEN and CDR2 SYDVKM. This CDR3 is CASSTDIKGTGDAGYTF. The CDR3 nucleotides are TGTGCCAGCAGCACCGACATAAAGGGGACAGGGGACGCTGGCTACACCTTC.

This chain links TRBV25-1 with TRBJ1-2; 9 bases match TRBD1. Germline CDR1 reads MGHDK; CDR2 reads SYGVNS. The V segment lost 5 bases and the J segment 4 bases; nucleotides outside the gene matches: 8. The CDR3 totals 15 residues. The CDR3 coding sequence is TGTGCCAGCAGTACCCCGACGACAGGGGGCTATGGCTACACCTTC. Amino acid sequence: CASSTPTTGGYGYTF.

The chain links TRBV27 to TRBJ2-1; 13 bases line up with TRBD2. Germline V lookup: CDR1 MNHEY, CDR2 SMNVEV (reference sequence). V shed 5 bases, J shed 4 bases, and the junction held 8 bases outside the gene matches. The CDR3 runs to 17 residues. The CDR3 loop is CASSPGLAGVRYNEQFF. The CDR3 DNA reads as TGTGCCAGCAGTCCCGGACTAGCGGGAGTTAGGTACAATGAGCAGTTCTTC.